The 15 T cell receptor beta chains in this list originate from one sample, sequenced in a study of Graves' ophthalmopathy and Graves' hyperthyroidism. Beta-chain TCR CDR3 regions were amplified from RNA transcripts. Amplification began with first-round RT-PCR using HTBI primers, then second-round multiplex PCR was performed. TCRdb reanalysed the multiplex PCR reads using MiXCR and keeps one entry per CDR3 protein. Among about 620,000 distinct CDR3 sequences listed, approximately 21% were seen once. The specimen was peripheral blood. The receptors stem from a woman aged 18-29 years with stable Graves' hyperthyroidism. Some clones in this sample may be carry-over from other donors' samples.

This clonotype was counted at least ten times. The chain employs TRBV28 and TRBJ2-6; TRBD1 might be the D (5 bases). V was trimmed by 8 bases and J by 1 base, leaving 12 bases between them. Germline V lookup: CDR1 MDHEN, CDR2 SYDVKM. The CDR3 loop spans 15 amino acids. As DNA, the CDR3 is TGTGCCAGCGCCAGGGTTGGATCTGGGGCCAACGTCCTGACTTTC. It yields the protein CASARVGSGANVLTF.

The gene calls are TRBV15 and TRBJ2-7; the match to TRBD2 covers 9 bases. Per the germline V gene, CDR1 is LNHNV and CDR2 is YYDKDF (reference sequence). The ends lost 0 bases at V and 5 bases at J; junction bases unmatched: 11. This CDR3 region has 17 residues. CDR3 nucleotides: TGTGCCACCAGCAGAGATAAAGCGGGGGGCCCTGATAACGAGCAGTACTTC. This gives the protein CATSRDKAGGPDNEQYF.

A few counts support this clonotype. The chain links TRBV19 to TRBJ2-7; TRBD2 aligns across 7 bases. The trim removed 3 bases at V and 2 bases at J, leaving 7 bases unmatched. Germline lookup yields CDR1 LNHDA and CDR2 SQIVND (reference sequence). The CDR3 length is 15 residues. CDR3 in DNA: TGTGCCAGTAGTATGGGGGGAGCGGGACCCTACGAGCAGTACTTC. This gives the protein CASSMGGAGPYEQYF.

The sample holds many counts of this clonotype. The chain is built from TRBV12-3 or TRBV12-4 and TRBJ2-2; D perhaps matches TRBD1 (6 bases). The germline V and J ends were trimmed by 6 bases and 8 bases, with 22 bases remaining between them. There are 16 residues in the CDR3. The CDR3 DNA reads TGTGCCAGCAGCCAAACCCCCCCAGGGGCCAGGGGGGAGCTGTTTTTT. Translated: CASSQTPPGARGELFF.

This clonotype was counted many times. The chain carries TRBV2 and TRBJ1-6; no firm D call. V was trimmed by 3 bases and J by 7 bases, leaving 13 bases between them. There are 15 residues in the CDR3. Germline V gene data show CDR1 as SNHLY and CDR2 as FYNNEI. The CDR3 here is CASSEVEGRNSPLHF. DNA for the CDR3: TGTGCCAGCAGTGAGGTGGAGGGCAGGAATTCACCCCTCCACTTT.

CDR3: CASSYPRGTLNTEAFF. The CDR3 DNA reads as TGTGCCAGCAGTTACCCCAGGGGGACTCTCAACACTGAAGCTTTCTTT. The V and J genes are TRBV6-2 or TRBV6-3 and TRBJ1-1, with 7 nucleotides matching TRBD1. V gave up 2 bases and J gave up 2 bases; unmatched junction bases: 8. The CDR3 spans 16 residues. Per germline, CDR1 MNHEY and CDR2 SVGEGT.

There are many counts of this clonotype. J is TRBJ2-7 and V is TRBV11-1, with 9 bases that match TRBD1. The V and J ends lost 5 bases and 3 bases, in that order; junction bases with no gene match: 20. Per germline, CDR1 SGHAT and CDR2 FQDESV (reference sequence). This CDR3 contains 19 residues. The CDR3 coding sequence is TGTGCCAGCAGCCACCTCCTGGGGCTTACAACAGGGGGCGACTACGAGCAGTACTTC. Amino acid sequence: CASSHLLGLTTGGDYEQYF.

This chain connects TRBV27 to TRBJ1-1; maybe TRBD1 (5 bases). The CDR3 length is 13 residues. Germline CDR1 and CDR2: MNHEY and SMNVEV (reference sequence). Trimming removed 7 bases at V and 5 bases at J, with 14 bases between. The CDR3 nucleotides are TGTGCCAGCATGGGGGATCGGATGACTGAAGCTTTCTTT. This sequence encodes CASMGDRMTEAFF.

The V gene is TRBV6-1, the J gene TRBJ2-7; 8 bases line up with TRBD1. CDR1 MNHNS and CDR2 SASEGT come from the germline V gene. V lost 6 bases, J lost 3 bases, and 10 bases stayed unmatched. This CDR3 region has 15 residues. The CDR3 DNA is TGTGCCAGCAGCGAATACCGGGACAGGATCTACGAGCAGTACTTC. Protein sequence: CASSEYRDRIYEQYF.

To note about this clonotype: The junction shows a germline mismatch at one end, possibly a read error. V gene TRBV19 combines with J gene TRBJ2-2, with 7 bases identical to TRBD1. CDR1 and CDR2 (germline): LNHDA, SQIVND (reference sequence). This CDR3 is 14 amino acids long. DNA of the CDR3: TGTGTCAGTAGTACACAGGGGTATGGCGGGGAGCTGTTTTTT. Translated: CVSSTQGYGGELFF.

This clonotype was recorded at least ten times. The chain employs TRBV6-1 and TRBJ2-7; TRBD1 is a possible D gene (5 bases). There are 11 residues in the CDR3. The germline V and J ends were trimmed by 7 bases and 12 bases, with 16 bases remaining between them. Germline CDR1 reads MNHNS; CDR2 reads SASEGT. The chain's CDR3 is CASTEGAPPYF. CDR3 nucleotide sequence: TGTGCCAGCACCGAAGGGGCCCCTCCGTACTTC.

This clonotype was counted a few times. The CDR3 is CASSYGGGPTEAFF. The CDR3 coding sequence is TGTGCCAGCAGTTACGGGGGGGGCCCCACTGAAGCTTTCTTT. The genes are TRBV6-2 or TRBV6-3 and TRBJ1-1, with D perhaps TRBD1 (6 bases). The V end was cut by 2 bases, the J end by 4 bases, with 11 bases between. The CDR3 runs to 14 residues. The germline V gene encodes CDR1 MNHEY and CDR2 SVGEGT.

This clonotype was observed many times. V and J are TRBV20-1 and TRBJ2-5, with TRBD2 as a possible D gene (6 bases). V dropped 8 bases and J dropped 2 bases, with 18 bases sitting between them. Germline loops: CDR1 DFQATT, CDR2 SNEGSKA (reference sequence). The CDR3 loop spans 14 amino acids. CDR3 in DNA: TGCAGTTCACACCCCCGGGACTTTCAAGAGACCCAGTACTTC. This encodes CSSHPRDFQETQYF.

This clonotype was counted many times. The CDR3 coding sequence is TGTGCCAGCAGTTTTGAGGGGAACACCGGGGAGCTGTTTTTT. This sequence encodes CASSFEGNTGELFF. The V call is TRBV12-3 or TRBV12-4, the J call TRBJ2-2, with a tentative D call TRBD2 (5 bases). Trimming stripped 3 bases from V and 1 base from J, with 6 bases between. The CDR3 contains 14 residues.

At least ten counts were recorded for this clonotype. The chain carries TRBV29-1 and TRBJ1-1; D possibly corresponds to TRBD1 (6 bases). The CDR3 extends over 13 amino acids. Looked up from germline, CDR1 is SQVTM and CDR2 is ANQGSEA. With 7 bases removed from V and 5 bases from J, the gap between germline ends came to 17 bases. The chain's CDR3 is CSASRGGGTEAFF. In nucleotides, the CDR3 is TGCAGCGCCAGTCGCGGGGGCGGGACTGAAGCTTTCTTT.